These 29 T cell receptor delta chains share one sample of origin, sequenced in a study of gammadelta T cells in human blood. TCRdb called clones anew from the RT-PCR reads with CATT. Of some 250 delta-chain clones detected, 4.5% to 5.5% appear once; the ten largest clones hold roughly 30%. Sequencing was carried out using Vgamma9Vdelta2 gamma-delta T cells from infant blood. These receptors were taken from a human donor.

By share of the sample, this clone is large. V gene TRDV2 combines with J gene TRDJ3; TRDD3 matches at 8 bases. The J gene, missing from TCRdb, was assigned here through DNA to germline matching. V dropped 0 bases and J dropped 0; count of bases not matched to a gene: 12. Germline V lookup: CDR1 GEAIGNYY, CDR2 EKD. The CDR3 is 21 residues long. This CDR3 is CACDTGGIRPLSSWDTRQMFF. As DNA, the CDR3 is TGTGCCTGTGACACCGGAGGGATACGCCCCTTGAGCTCCTGGGACACCCGACAGATGTTTTTC.

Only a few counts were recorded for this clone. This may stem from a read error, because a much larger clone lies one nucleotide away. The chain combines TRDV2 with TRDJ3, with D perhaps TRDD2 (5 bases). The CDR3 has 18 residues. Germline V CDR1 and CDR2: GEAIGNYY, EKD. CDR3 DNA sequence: TGTGCCGGTGACACCGTCACTTCCCAGCCCTGGGACACCCGACAGATGTTTTTC. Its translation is CAGDTVTSQPWDTRQMFF.

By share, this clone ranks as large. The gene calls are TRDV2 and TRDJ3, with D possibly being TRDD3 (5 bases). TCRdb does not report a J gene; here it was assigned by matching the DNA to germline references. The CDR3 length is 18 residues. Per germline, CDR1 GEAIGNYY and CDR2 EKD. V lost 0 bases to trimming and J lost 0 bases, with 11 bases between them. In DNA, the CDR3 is TGTGCCTGTGACACCGGGGGTTATAGCTCCTGGGACACCCGACAGATGTTTTTC. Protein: CACDTGGYSSWDTRQMFF.

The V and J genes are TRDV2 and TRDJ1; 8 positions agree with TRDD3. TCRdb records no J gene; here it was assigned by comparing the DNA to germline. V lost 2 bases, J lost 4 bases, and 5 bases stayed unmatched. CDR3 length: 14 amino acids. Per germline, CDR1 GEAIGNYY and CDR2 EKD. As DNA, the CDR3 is TGTGCCTGTGACATTTTGGGGGGATACGATAAACTCATCTTT. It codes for CACDILGGYDKLIF.

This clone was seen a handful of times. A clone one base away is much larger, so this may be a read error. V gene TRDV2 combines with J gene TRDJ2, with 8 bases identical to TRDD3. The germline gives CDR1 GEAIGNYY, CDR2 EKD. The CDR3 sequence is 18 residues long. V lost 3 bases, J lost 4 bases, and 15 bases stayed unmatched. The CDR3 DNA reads TGTGCCTGTGACCACCTGGGGGACGCCCCATCGGAGACAGCACAACTCTTCTTT. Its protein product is CACDHLGDAPSETAQLFF.

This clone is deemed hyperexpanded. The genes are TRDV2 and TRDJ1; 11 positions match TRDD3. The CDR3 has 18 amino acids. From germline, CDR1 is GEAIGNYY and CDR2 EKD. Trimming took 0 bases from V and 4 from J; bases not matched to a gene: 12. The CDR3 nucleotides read TGTGCCTGTGACACCGGGAATGGGGGATACGGTTGTTTCGATAAACTCATCTTT. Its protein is CACDTGNGGYGCFDKLIF.

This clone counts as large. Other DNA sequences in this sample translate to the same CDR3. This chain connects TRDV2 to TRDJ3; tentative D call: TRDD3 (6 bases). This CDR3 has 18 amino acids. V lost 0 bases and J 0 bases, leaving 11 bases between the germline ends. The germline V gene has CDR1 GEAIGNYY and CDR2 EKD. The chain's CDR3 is CACDTWGPSSWDTRQMFF. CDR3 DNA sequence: TGTGCCTGTGACACCTGGGGGCCGAGCTCCTGGGACACCCGACAGATGTTTTTC.

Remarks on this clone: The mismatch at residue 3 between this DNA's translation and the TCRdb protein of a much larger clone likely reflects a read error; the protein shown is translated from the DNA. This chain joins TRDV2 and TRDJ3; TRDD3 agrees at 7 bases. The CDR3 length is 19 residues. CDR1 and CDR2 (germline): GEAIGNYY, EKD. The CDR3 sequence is CAWDTLADTSSWDTRQMFF. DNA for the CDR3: TGTGCCTGGGACACTCTTGCGGATACGAGCTCCTGGGACACCCGACAGATGTTTTTC.

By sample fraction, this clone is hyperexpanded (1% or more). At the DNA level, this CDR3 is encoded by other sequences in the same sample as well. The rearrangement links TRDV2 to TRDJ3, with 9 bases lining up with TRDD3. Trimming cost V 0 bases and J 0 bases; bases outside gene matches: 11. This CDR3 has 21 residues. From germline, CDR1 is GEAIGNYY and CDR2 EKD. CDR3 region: CACDTVLGDNYGSWDTRQMFF. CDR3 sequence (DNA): TGTGCCTGTGACACCGTACTGGGGGACAACTACGGCTCCTGGGACACCCGACAGATGTTTTTC.

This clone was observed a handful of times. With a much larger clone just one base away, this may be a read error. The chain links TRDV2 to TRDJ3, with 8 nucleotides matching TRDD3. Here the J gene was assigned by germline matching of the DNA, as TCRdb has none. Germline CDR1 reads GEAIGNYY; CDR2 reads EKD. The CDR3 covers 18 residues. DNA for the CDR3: TGTGCCGGTGACACCATCGGGGATACTAGCTGGGACACCCGACAGATGTTTTTC. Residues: CAGDTIGDTSWDTRQMFF.

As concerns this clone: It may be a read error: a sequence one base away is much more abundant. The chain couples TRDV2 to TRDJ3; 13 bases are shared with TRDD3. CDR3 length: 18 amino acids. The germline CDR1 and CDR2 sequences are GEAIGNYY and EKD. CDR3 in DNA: TGTGCCTGGGACATACTGGGGGATACGCACAGGGACACCCGACAGATGTTTTTC. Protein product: CAWDILGDTHRDTRQMFF.

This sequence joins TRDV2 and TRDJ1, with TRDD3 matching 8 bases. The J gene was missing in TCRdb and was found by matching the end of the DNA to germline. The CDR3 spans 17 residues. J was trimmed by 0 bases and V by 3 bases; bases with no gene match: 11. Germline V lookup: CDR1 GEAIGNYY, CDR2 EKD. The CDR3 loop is CACDLTGGSWDTDKLIF. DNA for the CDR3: TGTGCCTGTGACCTTACTGGGGGCTCCTGGGACACCGATAAACTCATCTTT.

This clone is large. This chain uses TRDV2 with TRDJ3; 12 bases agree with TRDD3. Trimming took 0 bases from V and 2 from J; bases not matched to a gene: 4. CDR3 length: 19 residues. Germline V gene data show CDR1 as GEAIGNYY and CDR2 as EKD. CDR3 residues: CACDTAGGYAPWDTRQMFF. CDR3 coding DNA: TGTGCCTGTGACACCGCTGGGGGATACGCGCCCTGGGACACCCGACAGATGTTTTTC.

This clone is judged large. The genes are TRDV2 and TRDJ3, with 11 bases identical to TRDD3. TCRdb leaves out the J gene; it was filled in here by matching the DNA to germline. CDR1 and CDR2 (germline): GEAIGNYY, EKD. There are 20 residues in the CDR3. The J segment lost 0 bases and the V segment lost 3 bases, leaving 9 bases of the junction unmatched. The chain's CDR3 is CACDSLLGDIASWDTRQMFF. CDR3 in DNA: TGTGCCTGTGACTCTTTACTGGGGGATATCGCCTCCTGGGACACCCGACAGATGTTTTTC.

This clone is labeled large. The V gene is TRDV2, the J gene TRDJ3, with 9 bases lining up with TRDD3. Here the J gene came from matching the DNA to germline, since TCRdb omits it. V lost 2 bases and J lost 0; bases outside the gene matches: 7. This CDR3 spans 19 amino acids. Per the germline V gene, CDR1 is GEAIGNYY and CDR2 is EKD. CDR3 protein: CACDRLGDRSSWDTRQMFF. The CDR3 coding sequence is TGTGCCTGTGACAGGCTGGGGGATCGTAGCTCCTGGGACACCCGACAGATGTTTTTC.

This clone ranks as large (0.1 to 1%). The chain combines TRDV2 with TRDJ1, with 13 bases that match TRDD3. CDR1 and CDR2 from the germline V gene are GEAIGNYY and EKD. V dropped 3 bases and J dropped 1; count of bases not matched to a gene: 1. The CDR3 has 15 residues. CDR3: CACDYWGIRTDKLIF. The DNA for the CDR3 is TGTGCCTGTGACTACTGGGGGATACGCACCGATAAACTCATCTTT.

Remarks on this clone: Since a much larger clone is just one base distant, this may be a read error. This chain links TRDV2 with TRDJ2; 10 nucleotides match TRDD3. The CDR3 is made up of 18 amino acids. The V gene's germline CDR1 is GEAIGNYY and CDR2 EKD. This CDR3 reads CAGDSLLLGDSLTAQLFF. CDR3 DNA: TGTGCCGGTGACTCCCTATTACTGGGGGATTCTTTGACAGCACAACTCTTCTTT.

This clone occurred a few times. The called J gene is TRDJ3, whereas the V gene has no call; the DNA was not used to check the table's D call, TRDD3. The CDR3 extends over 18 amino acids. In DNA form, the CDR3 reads TGTGCCTGTGACCCCGTACTGGGGGTCTCCTGGGACACCCGACAGATGTTTTTC. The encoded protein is CACDPVLGVSWDTRQMFF.

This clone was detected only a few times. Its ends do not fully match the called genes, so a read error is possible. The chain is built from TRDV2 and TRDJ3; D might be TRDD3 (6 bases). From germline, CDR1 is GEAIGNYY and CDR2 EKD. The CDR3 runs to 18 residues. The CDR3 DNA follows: TGTGCCGGTGATCCCTGGGGACCGAGCTCCTGGGACACCCGACAGATGTTTTTC. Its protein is CAGDPWGPSSWDTRQMFF.

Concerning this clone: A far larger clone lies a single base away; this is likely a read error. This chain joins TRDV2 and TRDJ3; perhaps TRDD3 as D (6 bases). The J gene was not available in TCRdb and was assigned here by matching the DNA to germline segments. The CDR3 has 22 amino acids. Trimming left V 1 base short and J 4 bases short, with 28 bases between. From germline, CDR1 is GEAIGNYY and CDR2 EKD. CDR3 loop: CACDTILLWGDPSSWDTRQMFF. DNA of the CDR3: TGTGCCTGTGACACGATCCTCCTGTGGGGGGACCCAAGCTCATGGGACACCCGACAGATGTTTTTC.

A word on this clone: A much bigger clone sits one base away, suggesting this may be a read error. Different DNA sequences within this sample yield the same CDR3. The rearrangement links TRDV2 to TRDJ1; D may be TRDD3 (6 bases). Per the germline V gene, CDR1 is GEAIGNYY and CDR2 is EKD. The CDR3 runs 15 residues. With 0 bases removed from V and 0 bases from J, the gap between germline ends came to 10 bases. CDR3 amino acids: CACDTVGGYTDKLIF. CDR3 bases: TGTGCCTGTGACACCGTGGGGGGGTACACCGATAAACTCATCTTT.

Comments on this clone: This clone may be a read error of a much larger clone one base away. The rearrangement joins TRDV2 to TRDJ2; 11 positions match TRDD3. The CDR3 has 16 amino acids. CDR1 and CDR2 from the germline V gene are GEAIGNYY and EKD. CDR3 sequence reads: CAWDILGDTLTAQLFF. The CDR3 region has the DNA TGTGCCTGGGACATACTGGGGGATACTTTGACAGCACAACTCTTCTTT.

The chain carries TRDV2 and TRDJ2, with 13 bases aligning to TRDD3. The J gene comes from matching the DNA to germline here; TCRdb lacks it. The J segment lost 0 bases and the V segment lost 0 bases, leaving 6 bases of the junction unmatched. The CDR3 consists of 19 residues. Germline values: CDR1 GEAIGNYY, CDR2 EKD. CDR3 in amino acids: CACDTVVLGDTTLTAQLFF. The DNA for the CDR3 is TGTGCCTGTGACACCGTCGTACTGGGGGATACGACTTTGACAGCACAACTCTTCTTT.

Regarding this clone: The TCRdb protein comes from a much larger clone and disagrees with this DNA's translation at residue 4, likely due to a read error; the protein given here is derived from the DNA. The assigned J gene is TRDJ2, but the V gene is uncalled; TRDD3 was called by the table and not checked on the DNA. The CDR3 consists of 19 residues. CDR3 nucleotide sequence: TGTGCCTGTGCCACGGTTTCTACTGGGGGATACGCGCCGACAGCACAACTCTTCTTT. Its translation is CACATVSTGGYAPTAQLFF.

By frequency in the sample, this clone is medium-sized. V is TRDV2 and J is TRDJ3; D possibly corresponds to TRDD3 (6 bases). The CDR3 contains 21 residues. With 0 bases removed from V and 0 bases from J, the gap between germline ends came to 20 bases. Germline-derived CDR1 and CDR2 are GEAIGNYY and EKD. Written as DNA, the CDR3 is TGTGCCTGTGACACCGTGAACCAGGGGGAAAGGAGCTCCTGGGACACCCGACAGATGTTTTTC. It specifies CACDTVNQGERSSWDTRQMFF.

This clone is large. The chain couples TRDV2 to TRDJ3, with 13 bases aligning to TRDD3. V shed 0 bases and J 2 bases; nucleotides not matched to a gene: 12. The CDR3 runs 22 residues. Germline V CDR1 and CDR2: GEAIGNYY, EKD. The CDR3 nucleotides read TGTGCCTGTGACACCGTCGTACTGGGGGATACGCAAAGGACCTGGGACACCCGACAGATGTTTTTC. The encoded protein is CACDTVVLGDTQRTWDTRQMFF.

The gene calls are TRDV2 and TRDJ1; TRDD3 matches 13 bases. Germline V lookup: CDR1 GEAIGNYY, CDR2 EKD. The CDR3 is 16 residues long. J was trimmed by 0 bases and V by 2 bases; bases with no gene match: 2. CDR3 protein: CACDILGDTHTDKLIF. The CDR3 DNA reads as TGTGCCTGTGACATACTGGGGGATACGCACACCGATAAACTCATCTTT.

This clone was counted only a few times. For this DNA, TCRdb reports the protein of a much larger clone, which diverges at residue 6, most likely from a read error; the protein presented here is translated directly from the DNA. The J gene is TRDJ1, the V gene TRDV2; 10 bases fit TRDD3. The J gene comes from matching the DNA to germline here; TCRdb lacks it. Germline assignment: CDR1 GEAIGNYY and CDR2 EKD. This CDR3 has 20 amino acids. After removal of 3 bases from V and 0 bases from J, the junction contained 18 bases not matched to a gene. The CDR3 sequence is CACDGRPTLYTGGYTDKLIF. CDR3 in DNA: TGTGCCTGTGACGGCCGTCCTACCCTATATACTGGGGGATACACCGATAAACTCATCTTT.

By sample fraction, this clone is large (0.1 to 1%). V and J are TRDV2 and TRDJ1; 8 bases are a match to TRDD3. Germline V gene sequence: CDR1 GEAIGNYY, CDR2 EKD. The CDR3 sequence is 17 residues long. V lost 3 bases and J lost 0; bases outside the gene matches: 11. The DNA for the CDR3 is TGTGCCTGTGACGGAGTTACTGGGGGCTACTACACCGATAAACTCATCTTT. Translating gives CACDGVTGGYYTDKLIF.